This TCR beta chain was recorded in a study of molecular identifiers for immune sequencing clone quantification. The study's findings and limits: Among 950,000 to 1,000,000 naive cells, as was reported, spiked Jurkat TCR RNA from one cell was detectable.

About this clonotype itself: Its antigen is undetermined.

TCRdb fed the PCR reads into MiXCR, producing one record per CDR3 protein. The profile shows 600,000 to 650,000 distinct CDR3 sequences, just under 20% of them singletons. With 10%, 30% or 50% of RNA, 20,000 to 1,000,000 naive CD8 T cells were sequenced. Sequences were obtained from naive CD8+ T cells from blood, with Jurkat cell RNA spiked in. Subset indicated: FACS-sorted CD8+CD4-CCR7+CD45RA+ naive T cells. This TCR was sampled from a human donor in good health. Some libraries in this study had Jurkat cell RNA spiked in.

The DNA of the CDR3 is TGTGCCAGCAGCCTCACCGGGGCAAATGAAAAACTGTTTTTT. Protein product: CASSLTGANEKLFF. The chain employs TRBV7-9 and TRBJ1-4, with D perhaps matching TRBD1 (5 bases). CDR3 length equals 14 residues. Trimming left V 5 bases short and J 5 bases short, with 12 bases between. Per the germline V gene, CDR1 is SEHNR and CDR2 is FQNEAQ (reference sequence).